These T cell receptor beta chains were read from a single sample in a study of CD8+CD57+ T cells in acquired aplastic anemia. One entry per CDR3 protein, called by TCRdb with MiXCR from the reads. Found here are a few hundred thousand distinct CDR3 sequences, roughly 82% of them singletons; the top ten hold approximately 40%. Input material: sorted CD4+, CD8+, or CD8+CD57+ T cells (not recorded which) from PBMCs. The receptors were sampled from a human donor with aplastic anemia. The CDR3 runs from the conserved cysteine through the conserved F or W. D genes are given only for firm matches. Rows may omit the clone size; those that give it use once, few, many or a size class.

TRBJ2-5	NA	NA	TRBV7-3	CATSLTNEQDYQYF	TGTGCCACCAGCTTAACCAACGAGCAGGACTACCAGTACTTC
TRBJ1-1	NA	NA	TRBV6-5	CASTLSGGGRDEAFF	TGTGCCAGCACCTTATCAGGCGGAGGGCGAGATGAGGCTTTCTTT
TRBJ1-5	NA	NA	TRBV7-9	CASSLMRNKQPQHF	TGTGCCAGCAGCTTAATGCGGAACAAACAGCCCCAGCATTTT
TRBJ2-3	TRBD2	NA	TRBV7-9	CASSLVRSGGSDEDTQYF	TGTGCCAGCAGCTTAGTAAGAAGCGGGGGGAGCGATGAGGATACGCAGTATTTT
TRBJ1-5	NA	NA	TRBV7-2	CASSLVPGDLLFGF	TGTGCCAGCAGCTTAGTACCCGGGGATCTGCTTTTTGGATTT
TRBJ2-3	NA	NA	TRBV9	CASSVASGPHYFDF	TGTGCCAGCAGCGTAGCGTCAGGTCCGCATTATTTTGATTTT
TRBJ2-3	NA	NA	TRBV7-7	CSPRIGASAPKLF	TGTTCCCCTAGGATCGGGGCTTCAGCTCCGAAGCTTTTT
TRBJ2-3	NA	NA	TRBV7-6	CASSLNCEGGFYEYF	TGTGCCAGCAGCTTGAATTGCGAGGGCGGTTTTTACGAGTATTTT
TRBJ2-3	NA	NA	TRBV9	CASSDSRGYGYTYF	TGTGCCAGCAGCGACTCCCGGGGCTATGGCTACACCTATTTT
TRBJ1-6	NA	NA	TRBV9	CASGLTGNIPYFHF	TGTGCCAGCGGACTGACTGGGAACATTCCGTACTTCCACTTT
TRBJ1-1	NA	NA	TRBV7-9	CASSRGGGQNYGNTEAFF	TGTGCCAGCAGCAGGGGTGGAGGGCAAAACTATGGCAACACTGAGGCTTTCTTT
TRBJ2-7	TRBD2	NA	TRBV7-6	CASTLGRVRSWANYF	TGTGCCAGCACCCTAGGGAGGGTCCGCTCCTGGGCCAACTACTTC
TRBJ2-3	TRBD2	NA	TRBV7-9	CASTTAGGPDTQFF	TGTGCCAGCACCACGGCGGGAGGTCCCGATACGCAGTTTTTT
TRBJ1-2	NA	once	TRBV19	CASSIGGGSYNEYSF	TGTGCCAGTAGTATAGGGGGGGGATCCTACAATGAGTACTCCTTC
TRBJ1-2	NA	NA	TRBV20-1	CSARAWWTPTF	TGCAGTGCTAGAGCATGGTGGACACCAACCTTC
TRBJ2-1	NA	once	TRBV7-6	CASSSSPGNSPLF	TGTGCTAGCAGCTCATCCCCGGGGAATTCGCCCCTCTTC